This T cell receptor beta chain was found in a study of blood T cell repertoires in COVID-19. Study overall: There were acute and convalescent COVID-19 samples, and they came from the United States, Italy and Spain. The analysed material was cDNA or gDNA that came from T cells, B-cell-depleted T cells, or PBMCs.

Assay: immunoSEQ multiplex PCR; the TCRdb copy retains only in-frame clones and omits some. The sample yields 330,000 or so clones, roughly 90% seen once. The V gene lost 0 bases and the J gene lost 0 bases, with 12 bases spanning the gap. CDR3 length equals 16 residues. Looked up from germline, CDR1 is MNHEY and CDR2 is SVGAGI. This TCR was recovered from a man aged 30 to 39 with COVID-19, enrolled during active disease. The V and J genes are TRBV6-5 and TRBJ2-7; tentatively, D is TRBD2 (5 bases). The material sequenced was peripheral blood. As DNA, the CDR3 is TGTGCCAGCAGTTACTCGAGCTCGGGGAGCTCCTACGAGCAGTACTTC. It yields the protein CASSYSSSGSSYEQYF.